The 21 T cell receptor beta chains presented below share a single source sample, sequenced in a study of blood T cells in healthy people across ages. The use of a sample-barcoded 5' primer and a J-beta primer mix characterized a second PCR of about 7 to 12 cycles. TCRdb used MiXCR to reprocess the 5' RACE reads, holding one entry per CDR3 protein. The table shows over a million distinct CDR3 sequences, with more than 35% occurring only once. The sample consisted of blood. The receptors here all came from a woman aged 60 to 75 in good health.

CDR3 protein: CASSLEFGANEQFF. The CDR3 nucleotides are TGTGCCAGCAGCTTAGAATTCGGCGCCAATGAGCAGTTCTTC. The chain recombines TRBV7-9 with TRBJ2-1; no clear D. The length of the CDR3 is 14 residues. V lost 1 base, J lost 6 bases, and 10 bases lay in between. Germline values: CDR1 SEHNR, CDR2 FQNEAQ (reference sequence).

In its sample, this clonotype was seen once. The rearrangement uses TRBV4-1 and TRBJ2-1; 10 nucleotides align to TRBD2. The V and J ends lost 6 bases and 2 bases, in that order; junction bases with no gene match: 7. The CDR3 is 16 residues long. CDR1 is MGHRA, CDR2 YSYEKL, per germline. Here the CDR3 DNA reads TGCGCCAGCAGTCAACTAGCGGGAACGCCCTACAATGAGCAGTTCTTC. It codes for CASSQLAGTPYNEQFF.

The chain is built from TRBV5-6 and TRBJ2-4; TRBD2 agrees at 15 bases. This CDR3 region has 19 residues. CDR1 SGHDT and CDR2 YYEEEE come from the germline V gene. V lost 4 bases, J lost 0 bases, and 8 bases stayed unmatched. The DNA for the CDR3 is TGTGCCAGCAGCAGACGGACTAGCGGGAGGGCAGTAGCCAAAAACATTCAGTACTTC. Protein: CASSRRTSGRAVAKNIQYF.

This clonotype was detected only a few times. The CDR3 spells CASSDQGSMNTEAFF. DNA of the CDR3: TGCGCCAGCAGCGATCAGGGTAGCATGAACACTGAAGCTTTCTTT. The chain joins TRBV5-1 to TRBJ1-1; tentatively, D is TRBD1 (5 bases). The CDR3 extends over 15 amino acids. V was shortened by 4 bases and J by 0 bases, with 13 bases between the two germline ends. CDR1 and CDR2 (germline): SGHRS, YFSETQ.

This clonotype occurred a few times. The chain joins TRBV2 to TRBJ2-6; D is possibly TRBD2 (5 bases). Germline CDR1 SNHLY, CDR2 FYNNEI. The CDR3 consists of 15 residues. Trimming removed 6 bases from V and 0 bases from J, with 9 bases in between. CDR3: CASRPGISGANVLTF. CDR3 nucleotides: TGTGCCAGCAGGCCGGGGATCTCTGGGGCCAACGTCCTGACTTTC.

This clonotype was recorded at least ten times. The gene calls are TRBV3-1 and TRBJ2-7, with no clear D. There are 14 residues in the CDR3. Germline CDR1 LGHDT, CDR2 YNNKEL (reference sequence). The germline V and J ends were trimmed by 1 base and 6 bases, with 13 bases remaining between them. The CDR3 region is CASSQVSGVGEQYF. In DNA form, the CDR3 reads TGTGCCAGCAGCCAAGTCAGTGGGGTTGGCGAGCAGTACTTC.

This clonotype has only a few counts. Written as DNA, the CDR3 is TGTGCCAGCAGCCTTCGGGACAGGGGCGCCGGGGAGCTGTTTTTT. Its protein is CASSLRDRGAGELFF. The chain uses TRBV5-5 and TRBJ2-2; TRBD1 matches at 10 bases. CDR3 length equals 15 residues. Germline V gene data show CDR1 as SGHKS and CDR2 as YYEKEE (reference sequence). V lost 4 bases, J lost 6 bases, and 6 bases stayed unmatched.

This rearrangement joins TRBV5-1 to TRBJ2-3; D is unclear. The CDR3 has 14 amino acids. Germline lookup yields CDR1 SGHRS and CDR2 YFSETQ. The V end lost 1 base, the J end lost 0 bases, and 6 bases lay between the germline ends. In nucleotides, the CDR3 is TGCGCCAGCAGCTTGAGGGATAGCACAGATACGCAGTATTTT. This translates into CASSLRDSTDTQYF. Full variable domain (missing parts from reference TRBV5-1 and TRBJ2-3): KAGVTQTPRYLIKTRGQQVTLSCSPISGHRSVSWYQQTPGQGLQFLFEYFSETQRNKGNFPGRFSGRQFSNSRSEMNVSTLELGDSALYLCASSLRDSTDTQYFGPGTRLTVL.

For the CDR3, the DNA is TGTGCCAGCAGTTATGTGTCAGGGCACCCTCAGCGAGGCTACACCTTC. Amino acid sequence: CASSYVSGHPQRGYTF. The J gene is TRBJ1-2, the V gene TRBV5-5, with D possibly being TRBD1 (5 bases). Germline V gene data show CDR1 as SGHKS and CDR2 as YYEKEE (reference sequence). V was cut by 5 bases and J by 8 bases, with 25 bases left in between. CDR3 length equals 16 residues.

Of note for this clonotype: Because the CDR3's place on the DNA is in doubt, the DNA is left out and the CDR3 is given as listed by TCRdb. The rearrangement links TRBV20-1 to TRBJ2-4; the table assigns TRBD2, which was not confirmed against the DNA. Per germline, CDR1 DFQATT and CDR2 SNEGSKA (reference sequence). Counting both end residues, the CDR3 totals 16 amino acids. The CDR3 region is CSARDVGSGTKNIEYF.

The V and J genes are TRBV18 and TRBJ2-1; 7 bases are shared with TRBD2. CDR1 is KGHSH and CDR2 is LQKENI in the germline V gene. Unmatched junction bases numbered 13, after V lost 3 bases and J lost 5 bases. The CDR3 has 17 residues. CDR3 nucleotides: TGTGCCAGCTCACCCTTAGGTGGCGGGAGTACCCACAATGAGCAGTTCTTC. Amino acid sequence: CASSPLGGGSTHNEQFF.

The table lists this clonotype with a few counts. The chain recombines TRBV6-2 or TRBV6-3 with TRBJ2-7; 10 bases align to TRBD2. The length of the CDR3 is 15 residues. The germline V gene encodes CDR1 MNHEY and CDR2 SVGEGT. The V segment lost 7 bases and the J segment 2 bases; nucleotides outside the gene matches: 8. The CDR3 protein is CASMSGLATAYEQYF. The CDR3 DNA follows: TGTGCCAGCATGTCGGGACTAGCGACCGCCTACGAGCAGTACTTC.

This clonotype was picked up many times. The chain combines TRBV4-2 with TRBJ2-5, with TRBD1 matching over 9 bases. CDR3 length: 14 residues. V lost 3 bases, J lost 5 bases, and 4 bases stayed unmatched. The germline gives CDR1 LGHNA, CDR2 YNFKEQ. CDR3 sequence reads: CASSQDRGPETQYF. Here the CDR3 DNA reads TGTGCCAGCAGCCAGGACAGGGGCCCCGAGACCCAGTACTTC.

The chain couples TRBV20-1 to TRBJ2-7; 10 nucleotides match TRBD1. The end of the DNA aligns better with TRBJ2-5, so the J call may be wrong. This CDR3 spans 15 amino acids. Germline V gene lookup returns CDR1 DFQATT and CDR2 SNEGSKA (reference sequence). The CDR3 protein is CSARGGTGVGETQYF. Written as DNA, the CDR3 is TGCAGTGCTAGAGGCGGGACAGGGGTCGGGGAGACCCAGTACTTC.

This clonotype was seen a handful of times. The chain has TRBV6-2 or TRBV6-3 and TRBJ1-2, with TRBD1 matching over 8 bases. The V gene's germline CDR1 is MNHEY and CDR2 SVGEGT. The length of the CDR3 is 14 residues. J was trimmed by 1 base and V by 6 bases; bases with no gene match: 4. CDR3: CASSRTGFNYGYTF. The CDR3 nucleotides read TGTGCCAGCAGCCGGACAGGGTTTAACTATGGCTACACCTTC.

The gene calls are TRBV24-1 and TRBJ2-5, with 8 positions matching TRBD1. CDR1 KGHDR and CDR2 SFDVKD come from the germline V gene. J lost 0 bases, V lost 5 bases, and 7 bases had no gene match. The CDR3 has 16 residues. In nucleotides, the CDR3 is TGTGCCACCAGTGGCCCCTCGACAGGGGACCAAGAGACCCAGTACTTC. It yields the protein CATSGPSTGDQETQYF.

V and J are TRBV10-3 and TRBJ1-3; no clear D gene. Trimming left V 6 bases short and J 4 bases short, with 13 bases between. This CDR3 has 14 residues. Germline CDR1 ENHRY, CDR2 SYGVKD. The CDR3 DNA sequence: TGTGCCATCAGCCGAGAGGCGATCGGAAACACCATATATTTT. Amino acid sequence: CAISREAIGNTIYF.

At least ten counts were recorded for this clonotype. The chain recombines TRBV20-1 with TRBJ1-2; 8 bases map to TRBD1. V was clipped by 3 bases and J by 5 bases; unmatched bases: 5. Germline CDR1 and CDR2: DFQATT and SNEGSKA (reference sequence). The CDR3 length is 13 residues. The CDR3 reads CSARDRVGYGYTF. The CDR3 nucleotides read TGCAGTGCTAGGGACAGGGTCGGATATGGCTACACCTTC.

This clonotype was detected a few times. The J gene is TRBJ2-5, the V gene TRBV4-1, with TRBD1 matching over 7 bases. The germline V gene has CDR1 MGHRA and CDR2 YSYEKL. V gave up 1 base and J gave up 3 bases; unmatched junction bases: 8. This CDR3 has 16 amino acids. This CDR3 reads CASSQARQGPEETQYF. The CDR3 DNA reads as TGCGCCAGCAGCCAAGCCCGACAGGGTCCCGAAGAGACCCAGTACTTC.

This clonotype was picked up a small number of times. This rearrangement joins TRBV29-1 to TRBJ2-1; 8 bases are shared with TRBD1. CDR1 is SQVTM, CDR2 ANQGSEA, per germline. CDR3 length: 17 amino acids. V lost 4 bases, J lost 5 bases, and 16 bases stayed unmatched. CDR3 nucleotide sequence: TGCAGCGTTGTCCCCGCCGCGGACAGGGTGACAAACAATGAGCAGTTCTTC. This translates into CSVVPAADRVTNNEQFF.

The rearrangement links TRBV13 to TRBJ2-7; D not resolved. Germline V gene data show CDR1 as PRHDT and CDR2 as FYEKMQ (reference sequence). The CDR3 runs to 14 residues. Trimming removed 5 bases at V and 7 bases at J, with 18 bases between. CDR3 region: CASSLYGNIWEQYF. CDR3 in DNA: TGTGCCAGCAGCCTCTATGGGAATATTTGGGAGCAGTACTTC.